The 25 T cell receptor beta chains below were found in one sample sequenced in a study of CD8 T cells in Susac syndrome. Reverse transcription of roughly 0.45 to 1 ug RNA used random hexamers. TCRdb recomputed calls from the immunoSEQ multiplex PCR reads with MiXCR, one row per CDR3 protein. The sample yields about 130,000 distinct CDR3 sequences, about 95% seen once. The sample was CD4+ T cells from PBMCs. All receptors derive from a human donor in good health.

The rearrangement joins TRBV30 to TRBJ2-7; weak D call: TRBD2 (6 bases). Looked up from germline, CDR1 is GTSNPN and CDR2 is SVGIG (reference sequence). The V end lost 3 bases, the J end lost 3 bases, and 9 bases lay between the germline ends. This CDR3 is built from 12 residues. The CDR3 loop reads CAWSSGGYEQYF. The CDR3 DNA reads TGTGCCTGGAGCTCCGGGGGCTACGAGCAGTACTTC.

The chain recombines TRBV2 with TRBJ2-1; 8 nucleotides align to TRBD2. This CDR3 spans 14 amino acids. The trim removed 4 bases at V and 3 bases at J, leaving 2 bases unmatched. The germline CDR1 and CDR2 sequences are SNHLY and FYNNEI. The CDR3 loop is CASSGLALYNEQFF. The DNA of the CDR3 is TGTGCCAGCAGTGGACTAGCGCTCTACAATGAGCAGTTCTTC.

The V call is TRBV7-8, the J call TRBJ2-7; unclear D gene. The CDR3 is made up of 11 amino acids. Per the germline V gene, CDR1 is SGHVS and CDR2 is FQNEAQ. V dropped 5 bases and J dropped 4 bases, with 6 bases sitting between them. Here the CDR3 DNA reads TGTGCCAGCAGCCCCCGGTACGAGCAGTACTTC. The encoded protein is CASSPRYEQYF.

The chain combines TRBV2 with TRBJ2-6; 7 positions agree with TRBD1. Trimming cost V 7 bases and J 2 bases; bases outside gene matches: 5. The CDR3 covers 15 residues. Per the germline V gene, CDR1 is SNHLY and CDR2 is FYNNEI. The CDR3 region is CASTRDRAGANVLTF. In nucleotides, the CDR3 is TGTGCCAGCACCCGGGACAGAGCTGGGGCCAACGTCCTGACTTTC.

The rearrangement uses TRBV27 and TRBJ2-2; the match to TRBD2 covers 14 bases. This CDR3 is 17 amino acids long. V lost 10 bases and J lost 3; bases outside the gene matches: 10. Germline CDR1 reads MNHEY; CDR2 reads SMNVEV (reference sequence). The CDR3 DNA is TGTGCCACCAGACTAGCGGGAGGGCTCTTGTACACCGGGGAGCTGTTTTTT. Protein: CATRLAGGLLYTGELFF.

This rearrangement joins TRBV5-1 to TRBJ2-5; TRBD2 agrees at 10 bases. Per germline, CDR1 SGHRS and CDR2 YFSETQ. There are 14 residues in the CDR3. The J segment lost 5 bases and the V segment lost 2 bases, leaving 3 bases of the junction unmatched. The DNA for the CDR3 is TGCGCCAGCAGCTTTAGCGGGAGGCCGGAGACCCAGTACTTC. It codes for CASSFSGRPETQYF.

This chain uses TRBV6-6 with TRBJ1-5; no firm D call. Germline V gives CDR1 MNHNY, CDR2 SVGAGI (reference sequence). The length of the CDR3 is 14 residues. The V gene lost 2 bases and the J gene lost 7 bases, with 12 bases spanning the gap. CDR3: CASSYGGERQPQHF. The CDR3, as DNA: TGTGCCAGCAGTTACGGTGGGGAAAGGCAGCCCCAGCATTTT.

The V and J genes are TRBV28 and TRBJ1-2; possibly TRBD1 for D (5 bases). V was shortened by 8 bases and J by 0 bases, with 10 bases between the two germline ends. The CDR3 runs to 13 residues. Germline CDR1 is MDHEN and CDR2 is SYDVKM. CDR3 nucleotide sequence: TGTGCCAGCTTGACAGCAACTAACTATGGCTACACCTTC. Translating gives CASLTATNYGYTF.

The chain recombines TRBV19 with TRBJ2-3; TRBD1 or TRBD2 may be the D gene (5 bases each). Germline assignment: CDR1 LNHDA and CDR2 SQIVND (reference sequence). V lost 5 bases and J lost 2, with 8 bases in between. The CDR3 covers 13 residues. CDR3 DNA sequence: TGTGCCAGTAGTGGGGGATCCACAGATACGCAGTATTTT. Protein product: CASSGGSTDTQYF.

The V and J genes are TRBV7-6 and TRBJ2-7, with D possibly matching TRBD2 (6 bases). The CDR3 length is 16 residues. CDR1 is SGHVS and CDR2 is FNYEAQ in the germline V gene. V lost 5 bases and J 2 bases, leaving 19 bases between the germline ends. CDR3 region: CASSPPAGPTTYEQYF. CDR3 nucleotide sequence: TGTGCCAGCAGCCCCCCAGCGGGCCCAACTACCTACGAGCAGTACTTC.

The V and J genes are TRBV25-1 and TRBJ2-5, with D unresolved. The V gene lost 3 bases and the J gene lost 5 bases, with 13 bases spanning the gap. The CDR3 has 14 amino acids. Germline assignment: CDR1 MGHDK and CDR2 SYGVNS. CDR3 nucleotides: TGTGCCAGCAGTGATCCCGGTAGGACGGAGACCCAGTACTTC. This gives the protein CASSDPGRTETQYF.

V usage is TRBV28 and J usage is TRBJ2-6; a possible D gene is TRBD1 (5 bases). The V end was cut by 6 bases, the J end by 0 bases, with 15 bases between. The CDR3 is 17 residues long. CDR1 and CDR2 from the germline V gene are MDHEN and SYDVKM. CDR3: CASRMAGQSSGANVLTF. CDR3 sequence (DNA): TGTGCCAGCAGGATGGCAGGGCAGAGCTCTGGGGCCAACGTCCTGACTTTC.

This clonotype was found once. The J gene is TRBJ1-3, the V gene TRBV20-1; 10 bases are a match to TRBD1. This CDR3 comprises 14 residues. The V gene end was trimmed by 5 bases and the J gene end by 4 bases; junction bases not matched to a gene: 5. Germline loops: CDR1 DFQATT, CDR2 SNEGSKA (reference sequence). The chain's CDR3 is CSARQGAAGNTIYF. CDR3 DNA sequence: TGCAGTGCTCGACAGGGGGCTGCCGGAAACACCATATATTTT.

The chain joins TRBV28 to TRBJ2-1, with D possibly being TRBD1 (6 bases). This CDR3 has 13 amino acids. Trimming removed 5 bases at V and 8 bases at J, with 13 bases between. Looked up from germline, CDR1 is MDHEN and CDR2 is SYDVKM. The CDR3, as DNA: TGTGCCAGCAGTACACAGGGTAGGGATGAGCAGTTCTTC. It translates to CASSTQGRDEQFF.

The rearrangement uses TRBV7-8 and TRBJ2-3, with D possibly being TRBD1 (6 bases). CDR3 length equals 15 residues. V was pared by 4 bases and J by 0 bases, with 11 bases between. Per germline, CDR1 SGHVS and CDR2 FQNEAQ. CDR3 bases: TGTGCCAGCAGCTCGGGACATACTAGCACAGATACGCAGTATTTT. Its translation is CASSSGHTSTDTQYF.

This chain uses TRBV28 with TRBJ1-4; possible D gene TRBD1, 6 bases. This CDR3 is built from 14 residues. Trimming pared 5 bases from V and 8 bases from J, leaving 15 bases between. Germline V gene lookup returns CDR1 MDHEN and CDR2 SYDVKM. The CDR3 region is CASSPLGGREKLFF. CDR3 bases: TGTGCCAGCAGTCCATTAGGGGGAAGGGAAAAACTGTTTTTT. Looking up the rest from reference TRBV28 and TRBJ1-4 gives the full variable domain: DVKVTQSSRYLVKRTGEKVFLECVQDMDHENMFWYRQDPGLGLRLIYFSYDVKMKEKGDIPEGYSVSREKKERFSLILESASTNQTSMYLCASSPLGGREKLFFGSGTQLSVL.

The chain carries TRBV18 and TRBJ2-2; unclear D gene. Deletions cut 2 bases from V and 6 bases from J, with 13 bases between. This CDR3 spans 15 amino acids. Germline V gene data show CDR1 as KGHSH and CDR2 as LQKENI. The DNA for the CDR3 is TGTGCCAGCTCACCAATATCCGAGAAATCCGGGGAGCTGTTTTTT. Protein sequence: CASSPISEKSGELFF.

This chain links TRBV20-1 with TRBJ1-2; TRBD1 agrees at 9 bases. CDR1 and CDR2 from the germline V gene are DFQATT and SNEGSKA (reference sequence). Trimming at V came to 0 bases and at J to 2 bases, leaving 7 bases not matched to a gene. The CDR3 has 16 amino acids. CDR3 nucleotide sequence: TGCAGTGCTAGAGATGTTGGGACAGGGAACAACTATGGCTACACCTTC. Its translation: CSARDVGTGNNYGYTF.

The J gene is TRBJ2-2, the V gene TRBV2; D is unclear. Deletions cut 6 bases from V and 0 bases from J, with 11 bases between. CDR1 and CDR2 from the germline V gene are SNHLY and FYNNEI. The CDR3 consists of 15 residues. The DNA of the CDR3 is TGTGCCAGCAGCCCCGTCCTAGCGAACACCGGGGAGCTGTTTTTT. Translation gives CASSPVLANTGELFF.

J is TRBJ2-1 and V is TRBV3-1, with no clear D. Germline lookup yields CDR1 LGHDT and CDR2 YNNKEL (reference sequence). V dropped 1 base and J dropped 12 bases, with 7 bases sitting between them. The length of the CDR3 is 11 residues. The CDR3 reads CASSQGSGQFF. The CDR3 nucleotides are TGTGCCAGCAGCCAAGGGTCAGGGCAGTTCTTC.

The chain uses TRBV5-4 and TRBJ2-2; 10 bases are shared with TRBD2. With 4 bases clipped from V and 3 bases from J, the junction kept 9 bases outside the gene matches. Germline CDR1 and CDR2: SGHNT and YYREEE (reference sequence). The CDR3 sequence is 17 residues long. This CDR3 reads CASSLYGLAVDTGELFF. DNA of the CDR3: TGTGCCAGCAGCCTATATGGACTAGCGGTAGACACCGGGGAGCTGTTTTTT.

The genes are TRBV20-1 and TRBJ2-1; D unresolved. Germline CDR1 and CDR2: DFQATT and SNEGSKA (reference sequence). The CDR3 covers 14 residues. V was pared by 8 bases and J by 3 bases, with 17 bases between. This CDR3 reads CSMLDLRLYNEQFF. The CDR3 region has the DNA TGCAGTATGCTAGATCTAAGGCTCTACAATGAGCAGTTCTTC.

The chain uses TRBV29-1 and TRBJ1-1, with 7 bases aligning to TRBD1. The CDR3 extends over 13 amino acids. V lost 3 bases and J lost 9; bases outside the gene matches: 10. CDR1 SQVTM and CDR2 ANQGSEA come from the germline V gene. The CDR3 loop reads CSVDDRARFKAFF. The CDR3 DNA is TGCAGCGTTGACGACAGGGCTCGGTTTAAAGCTTTCTTT.

The chain links TRBV7-9 to TRBJ1-1; D ambiguous. V was cut by 6 bases and J by 8 bases, with 16 bases left in between. Germline V gives CDR1 SEHNR, CDR2 FQNEAQ (reference sequence). The CDR3 runs 13 residues. The CDR3 DNA is TGTGCCAGCAGGTTTGGTCGGGATAACGAAGCTTTCTTT. Protein product: CASRFGRDNEAFF.

J is TRBJ1-1 and V is TRBV27, with D possibly TRBD1 on 5 matching bases. Germline CDR1 MNHEY, CDR2 SMNVEV (reference sequence). The CDR3 spans 13 residues. V lost 6 bases and J 4 bases, leaving 12 bases between the germline ends. The DNA of the CDR3 is TGTGCCAGCAGCTTACGGGGGTTCACTGAAGCTTTCTTT. Protein sequence: CASSLRGFTEAFF.